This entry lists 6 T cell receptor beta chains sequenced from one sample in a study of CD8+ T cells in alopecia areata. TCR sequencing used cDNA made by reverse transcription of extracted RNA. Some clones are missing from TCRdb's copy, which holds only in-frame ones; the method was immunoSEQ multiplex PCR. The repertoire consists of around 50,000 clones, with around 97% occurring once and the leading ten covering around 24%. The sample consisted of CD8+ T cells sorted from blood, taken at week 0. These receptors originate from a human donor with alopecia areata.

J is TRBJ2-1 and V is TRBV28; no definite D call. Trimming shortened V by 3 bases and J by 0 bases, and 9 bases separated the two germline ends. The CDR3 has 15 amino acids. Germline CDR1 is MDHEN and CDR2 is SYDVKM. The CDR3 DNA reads TGTGCCAGCAGTTTCTTAGAGAGCTCCTACAATGAGCAGTTCTTC. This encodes CASSFLESSYNEQFF.

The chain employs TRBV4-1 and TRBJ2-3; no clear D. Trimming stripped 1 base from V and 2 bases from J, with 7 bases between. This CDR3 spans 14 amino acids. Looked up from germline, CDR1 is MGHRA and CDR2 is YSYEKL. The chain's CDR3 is CASSQGRSTDTQYF. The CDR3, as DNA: TGCGCCAGCAGCCAAGGGAGATCCACAGATACGCAGTATTTT.

Here the CDR3 reads CASSLDRGDEKLFF. In nucleotides, the CDR3 is TGTGCCAGCAGCTTGGACAGGGGGGATGAAAAACTGTTTTTT. The chain employs TRBV7-9 and TRBJ1-4; 10 bases fit TRBD1. The CDR3 extends over 14 amino acids. With V trimmed by 3 bases and J by 6 bases, 1 base remained unmatched. The germline CDR1 and CDR2 sequences are SEHNR and FQNEAQ (reference sequence). The full variable domain, its missing parts supplied by reference TRBV7-9 and TRBJ1-4, is DTGVSQNPRHKITKRGQNVTFRCDPISEHNRLYWYRQTLGQGPEFLTYFQNEAQLEKSRLLSDRFSAERPKGSFSTLEIQRTEQGDSAMYLCASSLDRGDEKLFFGSGTQLSVL.

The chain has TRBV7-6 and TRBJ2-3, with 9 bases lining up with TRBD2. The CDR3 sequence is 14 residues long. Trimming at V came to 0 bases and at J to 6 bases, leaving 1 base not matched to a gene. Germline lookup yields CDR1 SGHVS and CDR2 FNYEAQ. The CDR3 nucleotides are TGTGCCAGCAGCTTAGCAACTAGCGGGGATACGCAGTATTTT. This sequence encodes CASSLATSGDTQYF.

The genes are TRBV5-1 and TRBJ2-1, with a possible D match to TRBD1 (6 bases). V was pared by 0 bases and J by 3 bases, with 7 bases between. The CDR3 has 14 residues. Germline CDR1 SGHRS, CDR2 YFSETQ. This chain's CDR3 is CASSLEGGYNEQFF. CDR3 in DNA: TGCGCCAGCAGCTTGGAAGGGGGCTACAATGAGCAGTTCTTC.

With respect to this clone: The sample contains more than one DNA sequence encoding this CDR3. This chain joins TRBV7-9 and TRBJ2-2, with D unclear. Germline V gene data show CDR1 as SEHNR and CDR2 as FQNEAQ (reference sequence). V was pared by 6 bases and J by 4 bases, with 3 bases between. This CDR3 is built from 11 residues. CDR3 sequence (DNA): TGTGCCAGCAGGGGCACCGGGGAGCTGTTTTTT. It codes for CASRGTGELFF.